The following is a TCR beta chain sequence with its context. The target of this receptor is not known. No base quality values were provided; no much bigger clone lies one nucleotide off. Reading the germline V gene gives CDR1 SGHAT and CDR2 FQNNGV. The CDR3 runs 14 amino acids, cysteine and phenylalanine included. The CDR3 DNA has 42 bases and is translated from base 1. The V and J ends are trimmed by 0 bases and 6 bases, leaving 10 bases between them. This sample is part of a study of T cell responses to AZD1222 COVID-19 vaccine (dated by TCRdb to about 2021). Notes on the research overall: AZD1222 recipients whose second dose came at about 4 weeks and those whose second dose came at about 12 weeks were combined into one group, since spike-specific TCR depth and breadth did not differ between the two schedules. TCR sequencing was performed for some 250 trial participants, of whom about 200 were given two doses of AZD1222 and around 25 were given two doses of MenACWY control vaccine. Trial participants were enrolled by age into 18-55, 56-69 and 70-plus year subgroups, with approximately 150, 28 and 58 TCR-sequenced participants respectively.

The CDR3 regions of human TCRbeta chains were subjected to immunosequencing. Per the authors' processing: Repertoire TCRs were checked for matches against a reference library of SARS-CoV-2-specific TCRs that had been generated using the MIRA antigen-specificity platform. Breadth meant the fraction of unique TCRs that were SARS-CoV-2-associated, whereas depth meant the fraction of total T cells that were SARS-CoV-2-associated. Using the MIRA data, each spike-specific TCR was mapped to the spike region that the TCR reacts to and placed in a CD4 or CD8 class. Log10-transformed breadth and depth values were compared by one-way ANOVA with Sidak's multiple comparisons tests. This is the immuneACCESS table as TCRdb keeps it, with only in-frame sequences that have V and J called. A part of the clones is gone; compared with another copy, unresolved V genes explain less than half, and the rest is unexplained. Clonal size and the V and J genes are those of that table, whereas D and trimming came from the DNA. A total of tens of thousands of clones appear in this sample, roughly 90% of them only once. Approximately 11% of the sample goes to the ten largest clones.

The label giving this sample's time point can be read as: baseline before first vaccination. Vaccinee samples were obtained from the UK trials COV001 and COV002, which included a single-blind randomized controlled phase 2/3 trial of AZD1222 (ChAdOx1 nCoV-19) in healthy adults. For TCRbeta chain sequencing, PBMC samples from trial participants were taken at day 0 and at day 28 after the second dose. Points the paper makes about the study in general: In the small 56-69-year group, the increase in depth fell short of significance, most likely because of low power. Vaccine-associated CD4 TCRs spanned the whole spike protein, with dominant responses in regions 160-218 and 743-854. Most participants were white British and females outnumbered males, and the authors suggested that clonal diversity may have been underestimated. No day 14 peak-response samples were available, so repertoires were characterized only after the peak T cell response. After two AZD1222 doses, both the breadth and the depth of spike-specific TCRs were significantly higher than at day 0 and than in MenACWY recipients. Reportedly, almost half of the unique spike-specific TCRs recognized epitopes lying outside the regions that are mutated in the B.1.351 and B.1.1.7 variants. Conclusions about previously exposed vaccinees are limited because only a handful of AZD1222 recipients were SARS-CoV-2 seropositive at baseline.

The sequenced sample was peripheral blood, obtained on day 0 of AZD1222 vaccination. Recombination linked TRBV11-2 to TRBJ2-3, with the D gene not confidently named. This clonotype originated in an adult in good health. The CDR3 in this case is CASSLDSPPDTQYF. The bases are TGTGCCAGCAGCTTAGATAGCCCCCCCGATACGCAGTATTTT.